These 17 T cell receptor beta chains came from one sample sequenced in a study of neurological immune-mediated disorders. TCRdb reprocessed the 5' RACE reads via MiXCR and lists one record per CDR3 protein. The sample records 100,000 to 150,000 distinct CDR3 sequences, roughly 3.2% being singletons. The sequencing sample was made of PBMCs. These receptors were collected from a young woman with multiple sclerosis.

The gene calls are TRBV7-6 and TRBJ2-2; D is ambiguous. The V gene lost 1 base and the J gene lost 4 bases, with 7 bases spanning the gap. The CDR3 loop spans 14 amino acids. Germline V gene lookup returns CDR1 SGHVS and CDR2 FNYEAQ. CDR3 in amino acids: CASSLGGTTGELFF. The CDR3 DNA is TGTGCCAGCAGCTTAGGAGGAACCACCGGGGAGCTGTTTTTT.

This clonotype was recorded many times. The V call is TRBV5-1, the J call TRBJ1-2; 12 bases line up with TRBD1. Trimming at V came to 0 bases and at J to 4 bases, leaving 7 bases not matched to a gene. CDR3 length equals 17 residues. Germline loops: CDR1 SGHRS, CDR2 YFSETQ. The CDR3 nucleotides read TGCGCCAGCAGCTTGGATGGAGGGGGACAGGGGGCCTATGGCTACACCTTC. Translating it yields CASSLDGGGQGAYGYTF.

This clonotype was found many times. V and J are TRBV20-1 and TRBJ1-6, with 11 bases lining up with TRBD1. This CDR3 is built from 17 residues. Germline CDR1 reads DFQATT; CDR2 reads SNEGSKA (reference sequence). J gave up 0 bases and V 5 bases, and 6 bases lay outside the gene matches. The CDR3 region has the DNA TGCAGTGCTCCCGGGACAGGGGGGAGCTCCTATAATTCACCCCTCCACTTT. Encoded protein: CSAPGTGGSSYNSPLHF.

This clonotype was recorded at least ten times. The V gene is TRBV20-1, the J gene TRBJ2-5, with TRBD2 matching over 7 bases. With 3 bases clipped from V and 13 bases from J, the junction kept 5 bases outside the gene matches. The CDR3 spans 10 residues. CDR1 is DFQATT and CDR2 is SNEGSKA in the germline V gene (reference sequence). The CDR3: CSARSGRMYF. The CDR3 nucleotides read TGCAGTGCTAGGTCCGGGAGGATGTACTTC.

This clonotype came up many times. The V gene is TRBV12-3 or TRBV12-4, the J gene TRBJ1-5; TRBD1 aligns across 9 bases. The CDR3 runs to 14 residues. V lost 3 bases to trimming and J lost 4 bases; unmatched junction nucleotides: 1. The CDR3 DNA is TGTGCCAGCAGTTTCGGGACAGGGAATCAGCCCCAGCATTTT. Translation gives CASSFGTGNQPQHF.

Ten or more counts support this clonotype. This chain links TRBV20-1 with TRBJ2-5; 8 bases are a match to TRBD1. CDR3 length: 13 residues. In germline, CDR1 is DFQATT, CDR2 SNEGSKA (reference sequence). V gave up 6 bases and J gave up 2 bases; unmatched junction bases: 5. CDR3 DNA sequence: TGCAGTGCGCCCAGGGGGCGACAAGAGACCCAGTACTTC. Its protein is CSAPRGRQETQYF.

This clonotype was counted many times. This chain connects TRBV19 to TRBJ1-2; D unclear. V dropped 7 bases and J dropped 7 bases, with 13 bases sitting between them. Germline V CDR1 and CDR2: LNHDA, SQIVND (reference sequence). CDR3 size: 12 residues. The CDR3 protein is CASNEGIGGYTF. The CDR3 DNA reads TGTGCCAGTAATGAAGGGATTGGTGGCTACACCTTC.

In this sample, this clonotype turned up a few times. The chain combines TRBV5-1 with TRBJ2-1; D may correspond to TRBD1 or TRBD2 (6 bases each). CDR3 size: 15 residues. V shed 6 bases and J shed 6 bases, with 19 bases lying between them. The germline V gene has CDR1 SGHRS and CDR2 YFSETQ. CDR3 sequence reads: CASKGGRAFFNEQFF. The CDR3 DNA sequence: TGCGCCAGCAAGGGGGGCAGGGCTTTCTTCAATGAGCAGTTCTTC. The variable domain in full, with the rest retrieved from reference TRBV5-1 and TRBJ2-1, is KAGVTQTPRYLIKTRGQQVTLSCSPISGHRSVSWYQQTPGQGLQFLFEYFSETQRNKGNFPGRFSGRQFSNSRSEMNVSTLELGDSALYLCASKGGRAFFNEQFFGPGTRLTVL.

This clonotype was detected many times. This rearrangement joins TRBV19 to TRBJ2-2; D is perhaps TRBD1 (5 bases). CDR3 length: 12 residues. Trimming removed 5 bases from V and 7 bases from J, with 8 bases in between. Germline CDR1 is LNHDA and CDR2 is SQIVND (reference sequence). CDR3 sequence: CASSHRNGELFF. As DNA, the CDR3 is TGTGCCAGTAGTCACAGGAACGGGGAGCTGTTTTTT.

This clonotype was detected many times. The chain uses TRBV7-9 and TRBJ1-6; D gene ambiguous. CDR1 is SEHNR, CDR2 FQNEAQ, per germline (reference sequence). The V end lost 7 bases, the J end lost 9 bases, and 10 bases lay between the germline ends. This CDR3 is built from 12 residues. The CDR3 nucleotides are TGTGCCAGCACCATGGGATTTTCACCCCTCCACTTT. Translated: CASTMGFSPLHF.

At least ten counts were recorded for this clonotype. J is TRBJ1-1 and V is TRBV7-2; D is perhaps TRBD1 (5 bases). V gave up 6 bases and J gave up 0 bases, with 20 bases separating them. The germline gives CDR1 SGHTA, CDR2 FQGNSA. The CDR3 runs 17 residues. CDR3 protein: CASSFKAQGVMNTEAFF. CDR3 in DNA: TGTGCCAGCAGTTTTAAGGCTCAAGGGGTAATGAACACTGAAGCTTTCTTT.

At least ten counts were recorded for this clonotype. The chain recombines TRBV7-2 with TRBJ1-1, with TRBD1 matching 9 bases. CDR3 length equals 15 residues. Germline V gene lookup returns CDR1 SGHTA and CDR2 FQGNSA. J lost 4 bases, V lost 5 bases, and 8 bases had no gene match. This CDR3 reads CASSHPGTGFTEAFF. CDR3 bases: TGTGCCAGCAGCCACCCCGGGACAGGGTTCACTGAAGCTTTCTTT.

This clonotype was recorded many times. CDR3 DNA sequence: TGTGCCAGCAGCTTGCGGACAGGGGGTGATTACGAGCAGTACTTC. Its protein is CASSLRTGGDYEQYF. V gene TRBV5-8 combines with J gene TRBJ2-7; TRBD1 agrees at 10 bases. The J segment lost 4 bases and the V segment lost 1 base, leaving 5 bases of the junction unmatched. Per germline, CDR1 SGHTS and CDR2 YDEGEE. The CDR3 has 15 residues. The variable domain in full, with the rest retrieved from reference TRBV5-8 and TRBJ2-7, is EAGVTQSPTHLIKTRGQQATLRCSPISGHTSVYWYQQALGLGLQFLLWYDEGEERNRGNFPPRFSGRQFPNYSSELNVNALELEDSALYLCASSLRTGGDYEQYFGPGTRLTVT.

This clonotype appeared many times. The CDR3, as DNA: TGTGCCAGCAGCTTATTGATAAGGGACACCTACGAGCAGTACTTC. Its translation: CASSLLIRDTYEQYF. The chain has TRBV11-2 and TRBJ2-7; D might be TRBD1 (6 bases). The CDR3 sequence is 15 residues long. The germline V and J ends were trimmed by 2 bases and 2 bases, with 13 bases remaining between them. Germline V gene sequence: CDR1 SGHAT, CDR2 FQNNGV.

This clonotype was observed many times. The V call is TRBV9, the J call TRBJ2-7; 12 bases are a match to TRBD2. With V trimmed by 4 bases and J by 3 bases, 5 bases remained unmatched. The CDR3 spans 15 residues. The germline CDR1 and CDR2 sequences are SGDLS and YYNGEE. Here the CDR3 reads CASSPGLAGLYEQYF. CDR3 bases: TGTGCCAGCAGCCCCGGACTAGCGGGACTCTACGAGCAGTACTTC. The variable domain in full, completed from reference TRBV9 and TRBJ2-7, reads DSGVTQTPKHLITATGQRVTLRCSPRSGDLSVYWYQQSLDQGLQFLIQYYNGEERAKGNILERFSAQQFPDLHSELNLSSLELGDSALYFCASSPGLAGLYEQYFGPGTRLTVT.

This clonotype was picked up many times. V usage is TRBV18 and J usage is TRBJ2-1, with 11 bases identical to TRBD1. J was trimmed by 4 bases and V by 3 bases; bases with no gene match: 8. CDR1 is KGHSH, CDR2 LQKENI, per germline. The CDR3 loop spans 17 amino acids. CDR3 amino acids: CASSPPGGQGGYNEQFF. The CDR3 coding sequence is TGTGCCAGCTCACCCCCTGGGGGACAGGGGGGATACAATGAGCAGTTCTTC.

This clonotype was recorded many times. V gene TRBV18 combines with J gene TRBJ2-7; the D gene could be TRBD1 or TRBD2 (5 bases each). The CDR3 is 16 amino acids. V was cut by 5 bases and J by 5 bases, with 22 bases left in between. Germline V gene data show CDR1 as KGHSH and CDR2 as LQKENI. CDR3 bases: TGTGCCAGCTCATCGACAAAGACCGGGGCCCTTAACGAGCAGTACTTC. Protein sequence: CASSSTKTGALNEQYF.